These 24 T cell receptor beta chains came from one sample sequenced in a study of blood T cells in healthy people across ages. A J-beta primer mix and a sample-barcoded 5' primer were used in a second PCR of about 7 to 12 cycles. In TCRdb, the 5' RACE reads were re-called with MiXCR into one record per CDR3 protein. The data show roughly 1.5 million distinct CDR3 sequences, with around 40% seen just once and about 4% held by the top ten. The sample was blood. The receptors here all came from a woman aged 18-29 years in good health.

Comment on this clonotype: At one boundary the junction diverges from the germline segment, which might be a read error. V is TRBV7-9 and J is TRBJ1-6, with a weak D call TRBD1 (6 bases). The germline CDR1 and CDR2 sequences are SEHNR and FQNEAQ (reference sequence). This CDR3 contains 15 residues. This CDR3 reads CASSRNVGGKSPPHF. CDR3 DNA sequence: TGTGCCAGCAGCCGGAACGTGGGGGGCAAGTCACCCCCCCACTTT.

CDR3 bases: TGCAGTGCTAGAGTCTCTAGCGGTAATGAGCAGTTCTTC. This translates into CSARVSSGNEQFF. This chain uses TRBV20-1 with TRBJ2-1; TRBD2 matches 7 bases. Germline lookup yields CDR1 DFQATT and CDR2 SNEGSKA (reference sequence). CDR3 length: 13 amino acids. The V segment lost 1 base and the J segment 7 bases; nucleotides outside the gene matches: 4.

This chain uses TRBV25-1 with TRBJ2-7; D perhaps matches TRBD2 (5 bases). The CDR3 is 15 residues long. V lost 3 bases, J lost 1 base, and 13 bases lay in between. Per germline, CDR1 MGHDK and CDR2 SYGVNS. CDR3 bases: TGTGCCAGCAGTGACAGCGGTGAAGGTTCCTACGAGCAGTACTTC. Translated, it gives CASSDSGEGSYEQYF.

The V and J genes are TRBV20-1 and TRBJ1-2; 7 nucleotides line up with TRBD1. J was trimmed by 7 bases and V by 6 bases; bases with no gene match: 14. Germline V gene sequence: CDR1 DFQATT, CDR2 SNEGSKA (reference sequence). CDR3 length: 14 residues. The CDR3 bases are TGCAGTGCCATCACCCGACAGGGAAGATTTGGCTACACCTTC. Translating it yields CSAITRQGRFGYTF.

This clonotype was observed a handful of times. The V and J genes are TRBV12-3 or TRBV12-4 and TRBJ1-2, with D hard to call. CDR3 length: 13 amino acids. Deletions cut 6 bases from V and 4 bases from J, with 12 bases between. CDR3 nucleotide sequence: TGTGCCAGCAGCCTGACGGGCCCCTATGGCTACACCTTC. Amino acids: CASSLTGPYGYTF.

The chain joins TRBV7-8 to TRBJ2-1; no reliable D call. The V end lost 6 bases, the J end lost 7 bases, and 19 bases lay between the germline ends. This CDR3 has 15 amino acids. CDR1 and CDR2 from the germline V gene are SGHVS and FQNEAQ. The CDR3 region is CASSPHPNPVNEQFF. CDR3 nucleotide sequence: TGTGCCAGCAGTCCCCATCCCAACCCGGTGAATGAGCAGTTCTTC.

The J gene is TRBJ2-5, the V gene TRBV6-1; D is tentatively TRBD1 or TRBD2 (5 bases each). The CDR3 loop spans 15 amino acids. The V end was cut by 1 base, the J end by 2 bases, with 11 bases between. Germline V gives CDR1 MNHNS, CDR2 SASEGT. Here the CDR3 reads CASSEGTGRQETQYF. The CDR3 region has the DNA TGTGCCAGCAGTGAAGGGACGGGGCGGCAAGAGACCCAGTACTTC.

The V gene is TRBV2, the J gene TRBJ1-5; D perhaps matches TRBD1 (5 bases). V dropped 3 bases and J dropped 0 bases, with 9 bases sitting between them. The CDR3 length is 15 residues. Looked up from germline, CDR1 is SNHLY and CDR2 is FYNNEI. The CDR3 bases are TGTGCCAGCAGTGACCCGAGGGGTAGCAATCAGCCCCAGCATTTT. This codes for CASSDPRGSNQPQHF.

The J gene is TRBJ2-3, the V gene TRBV27, with a weak D call TRBD1 (6 bases). This CDR3 is built from 15 residues. The V end lost 4 bases, the J end lost 2 bases, and 13 bases lay between the germline ends. CDR1 and CDR2 from the germline V gene are MNHEY and SMNVEV (reference sequence). The CDR3 coding sequence is TGTGCCAGCAGTTCCCCAGGGGACCCCACAGATACGCAGTATTTT. Its translation is CASSSPGDPTDTQYF.

This chain uses TRBV4-1 with TRBJ2-5; 9 bases align to TRBD1. Trimming cost V 0 bases and J 4 bases; bases outside gene matches: 3. The CDR3 sequence is 15 residues long. Per germline, CDR1 MGHRA and CDR2 YSYEKL. The CDR3 DNA is TGCGCCAGCAGCCAAGAGGGACAGGGTCCAGAGACCCAGTACTTC. It yields the protein CASSQEGQGPETQYF.

This clonotype was observed a handful of times. The chain couples TRBV4-2 to TRBJ2-1, with 7 bases matching TRBD2. Germline V lookup: CDR1 LGHNA, CDR2 YNFKEQ. This CDR3 comprises 19 residues. The ends lost 2 bases at V and 0 bases at J; junction bases unmatched: 13. This CDR3 is CASSQPLGGWGSSYNEQFF. Written as DNA, the CDR3 is TGTGCCAGCAGCCAACCCCTGGGAGGGTGGGGAAGCTCCTACAATGAGCAGTTCTTC.

The V and J genes are TRBV20-1 and TRBJ1-2, with unresolved D. Germline assignment: CDR1 DFQATT and CDR2 SNEGSKA (reference sequence). The CDR3 loop spans 13 amino acids. Between the trimmed V and J ends, which lost 7 bases and 3 bases, there was a span of 15 bases. CDR3 nucleotide sequence: TGCAGTGTAATCCCGGTTGTAGACTATGGCTACACCTTC. It translates to CSVIPVVDYGYTF.

V is TRBV20-1 and J is TRBJ1-2; no clear D. Trimming removed 3 bases at V and 1 base at J, with 18 bases between. The CDR3 contains 16 residues. Germline values: CDR1 DFQATT, CDR2 SNEGSKA (reference sequence). The CDR3 DNA reads as TGCAGTGCTAGGGGATCTGGGGAAAGGAGTAACTATGGCTACACCTTC. Its translation is CSARGSGERSNYGYTF.

This clonotype was observed a few times. The genes are TRBV25-1 and TRBJ2-5; 7 bases fit TRBD1. The CDR3 spans 14 residues. J gave up 5 bases and V 6 bases, and 9 bases lay outside the gene matches. Germline-derived CDR1 and CDR2 are MGHDK and SYGVNS. This CDR3 is CASSLQGSWETQYF. CDR3 DNA sequence: TGTGCCAGCAGCCTACAGGGGTCCTGGGAGACCCAGTACTTC.

This clonotype was found a few times. V is TRBV6-5 and J is TRBJ2-5, with no clear D. CDR3 length: 14 amino acids. CDR1 MNHEY and CDR2 SVGAGI come from the germline V gene. Trimming pared 4 bases from V and 4 bases from J, leaving 13 bases between. CDR3 loop: CASSSLKGRETQYF. The CDR3 DNA reads as TGTGCCAGCAGTTCCTTGAAGGGCCGAGAGACCCAGTACTTC.

The V call is TRBV2, the J call TRBJ2-1; D gene ambiguous. Trimming removed 6 bases at V and 8 bases at J, with 14 bases between. This CDR3 is 13 amino acids long. Looked up from germline, CDR1 is SNHLY and CDR2 is FYNNEI. CDR3 in amino acids: CASREHLNHEQFF. The CDR3 nucleotides are TGTGCCAGCAGGGAACATCTGAATCATGAGCAGTTCTTC.

In its sample, this clonotype was seen many times. The chain couples TRBV6-4 to TRBJ1-2; D uncertain. Trimming cost V 4 bases and J 1 base, with 7 bases left between them. CDR3 size: 13 residues. Germline CDR1 is MRHNA and CDR2 is SNTAGT. CDR3 coding DNA: TGTGCCAGCAGTGCGGACGGTAACTATGGCTACACCTTC. It yields the protein CASSADGNYGYTF.

The chain employs TRBV29-1 and TRBJ2-5, with a tentative D call TRBD1 (6 bases). The CDR3 is 14 amino acids. V was trimmed by 4 bases and J by 8 bases, leaving 20 bases between them. CDR1 and CDR2 from the germline V gene are SQVTM and ANQGSEA. The CDR3 sequence: CSVGGRGSRGTQYF. The CDR3 nucleotides are TGCAGCGTTGGGGGCAGGGGTAGCAGAGGAACCCAGTACTTC.

This chain connects TRBV7-2 to TRBJ2-2; 11 nucleotides agree with TRBD1. The CDR3 covers 15 residues. V lost 5 bases to trimming and J lost 7 bases; unmatched junction nucleotides: 6. The germline V gene encodes CDR1 SGHTA and CDR2 FQGNSA. This CDR3 reads CASSITGTGGGELFF. The CDR3 DNA reads TGTGCCAGCAGCATCACTGGGACAGGGGGCGGGGAGCTGTTTTTT.

This clonotype was observed a few times. V is TRBV4-1 and J is TRBJ2-5; D gene unclear. The CDR3 spans 15 residues. V was pared by 2 bases and J by 7 bases, with 17 bases between. Per germline, CDR1 MGHRA and CDR2 YSYEKL. The CDR3 coding sequence is TGCGCCAGCAGCCAAACGAGTGGTCCCACGAGGACCCAGTACTTC. This gives the protein CASSQTSGPTRTQYF.

The chain is built from TRBV28 and TRBJ2-1, with 11 nucleotides matching TRBD2. Per germline, CDR1 MDHEN and CDR2 SYDVKM. With 6 bases clipped from V and 8 bases from J, the junction kept 6 bases outside the gene matches. The CDR3 covers 14 residues. The CDR3 spells CASRLAGGGYEQFF. In DNA, the CDR3 is TGTGCCAGCAGGCTAGCGGGAGGAGGGTATGAGCAGTTCTTC.

The chain links TRBV5-1 to TRBJ1-1; D possibly corresponds to TRBD1 (5 bases). Per germline, CDR1 SGHRS and CDR2 YFSETQ. The V and J ends lost 3 bases and 5 bases respectively, with 11 bases between them. CDR3 size: 13 residues. The CDR3 protein is CASSYLGETEAFF. The CDR3 coding sequence is TGCGCCAGCAGCTACCTGGGGGAAACTGAAGCTTTCTTT.

As concerns this clonotype: Mismatch with germline at one junction end may stem from a read error. This chain uses TRBV6-2 or TRBV6-3 with TRBJ1-2, with TRBD1 matching 7 bases. The CDR3 runs 15 residues. Germline assignment: CDR1 MNHEY and CDR2 SVGEGT. CDR3 loop: CAGRSPGQSNYGYTF. In DNA, the CDR3 is TGTGCCGGCAGATCTCCGGGACAGAGTAACTATGGCTACACCTTC.

The chain carries TRBV27 and TRBJ1-5; unclear D gene. Trimming removed 6 bases from V and 10 bases from J, with 16 bases in between. Germline CDR1 reads MNHEY; CDR2 reads SMNVEV (reference sequence). The CDR3 runs to 13 residues. CDR3 DNA sequence: TGTGCCAGCAGCCCCGACCTTATTAGACCCCAGCATTTT. Its protein is CASSPDLIRPQHF.